What follows describes a single T cell receptor beta chain. Repertoires were generated with immunoSEQ multiplex PCR, while TCRdb's copy carries only in-frame clones and drops some. The sample lists roughly 34,000 clones; approximately 82% were seen once. Germline V gene sequence: CDR1 LNHDA, CDR2 SQIVND (reference sequence). Trimming cost V 5 bases and J 7 bases, with 18 bases left between them. The CDR3 has 15 residues. This specimen comes from a study of blood T cell repertoires in COVID-19. Turning to the study itself: Donors in the United States, Italy and Spain gave samples during acute or convalescent COVID-19.

This clonotype was obtained from a man of 80 years or more with active or convalescent COVID-19. The gene calls are TRBV19 and TRBJ1-5; D might be TRBD1 (5 bases). Sequencing was performed on peripheral blood. CDR3 in amino acids: CASSPQGGSAQPQHF. DNA for the CDR3: TGTGCCAGTAGTCCCCAGGGAGGTTCTGCCCAGCCCCAGCATTTT.